The 17 T cell receptor beta chains listed next were all sequenced from one sample in a study of vaccination and CD4 T cells after COVID-19. Regarding treatment: roughly 10-day PBMC culture with coronavirus spike peptide pools or control peptides (ViraFEST assay). These receptors lack a known antigen. The study sequenced cultured CD4+ T cell DNA using the Oncomine TCR Beta short-read assay. TCRdb re-called the PCR reads with MiXCR, one entry per CDR3 protein. This table has under 20,000 distinct CDR3 sequences, about 56% appearing once. Sequencing used CD4+ T cells from blood, cultured in vitro, obtained before SARS-CoV-2 vaccination. The receptor set was obtained from a human donor who had recovered from COVID-19.

This sequence joins TRBV20-1 and TRBJ1-1; 8 bases map to TRBD1. The V segment lost 8 bases and the J segment 2 bases; nucleotides outside the gene matches: 7. The CDR3 is 13 residues long. CDR1 and CDR2 (germline): DFQATT, SNEGSKA (reference sequence). In DNA, the CDR3 is TGCAGTCCCGGACAGGGCAGCAACACTGAAGCTTTCTTT. Its translation: CSPGQGSNTEAFF.

The chain links TRBV27 to TRBJ1-6; no clear D. The V end was cut by 6 bases, the J end by 4 bases, with 4 bases between. This CDR3 contains 12 residues. CDR1 and CDR2 from the germline V gene are MNHEY and SMNVEV (reference sequence). CDR3 DNA: TGTGCCAGCAGGTCTTATAATTCACCCCTCCACTTT. As protein: CASRSYNSPLHF.

CDR3 coding DNA: TGTGCCAGCAGTGACGGGACTAGCGGGATATACGAGCAGTACTTC. Translated, it gives CASSDGTSGIYEQYF. The chain uses TRBV2 and TRBJ2-7, with TRBD2 matching over 13 bases. CDR1 and CDR2 from the germline V gene are SNHLY and FYNNEI. The CDR3 loop spans 15 amino acids. J gave up 4 bases and V 3 bases, and 3 bases lay outside the gene matches.

The chain employs TRBV5-8 and TRBJ1-5; D not certain. The V gene lost 4 bases and the J gene lost 5 bases, with 7 bases spanning the gap. Per germline, CDR1 SGHTS and CDR2 YDEGEE. The CDR3 covers 12 residues. CDR3: CASSPWDQPQHF. CDR3 nucleotides: TGTGCCAGCAGCCCCTGGGATCAGCCCCAGCATTTT.

CDR3 sequence (DNA): TGCTCGGGACAGTCCCAAGAGACCCAGTACTTC. Translating it yields CSGQSQETQYF. V is TRBV20-1 and J is TRBJ2-5, with TRBD1 identical over 7 bases. CDR1 is DFQATT, CDR2 SNEGSKA, per germline (reference sequence). This CDR3 is built from 11 residues.

This clonotype was observed a few times. V is TRBV30 and J is TRBJ1-5; D possibly corresponds to TRBD1 (6 bases). The CDR3 consists of 13 residues. The V end lost 0 bases, the J end lost 4 bases, and 7 bases lay between the germline ends. The germline CDR1 and CDR2 sequences are GTSNPN and SVGIG (reference sequence). As DNA, the CDR3 is TGTGCCTGGAGTGTACAGGGAAATCAGCCCCAGCATTTT. Residues: CAWSVQGNQPQHF.

This clonotype showed up just a few times. The genes are TRBV20-1 and TRBJ2-2; D is perhaps TRBD2 (5 bases). The CDR3 totals 13 residues. Germline V gene data show CDR1 as DFQATT and CDR2 as SNEGSKA (reference sequence). V dropped 7 bases and J dropped 6 bases, with 15 bases sitting between them. CDR3 residues: CSGSEVAAGELFF. The DNA of the CDR3 is TGCAGTGGATCGGAGGTGGCGGCCGGGGAGCTGTTTTTT.

The genes are TRBV30 and TRBJ1-6; D is perhaps TRBD1 (6 bases). This CDR3 contains 15 residues. In germline, CDR1 is GTSNPN, CDR2 SVGIG (reference sequence). Trimming took 3 bases from V and 10 from J, leaving 19 bases between them. The CDR3 protein is CAWRPPRGPWSPLHF. In DNA, the CDR3 is TGTGCCTGGAGGCCCCCCCGGGGGCCTTGGTCACCCCTCCACTTT.

The chain carries TRBV7-3 and TRBJ2-2; 10 bases fit TRBD1. This CDR3 contains 16 residues. Germline CDR1 and CDR2: SGHTA and FQGTGA. Trimming at V came to 5 bases and at J to 4 bases, leaving 7 bases not matched to a gene. DNA of the CDR3: TGTGCCAGCAGCCCTGGGACAGGGGTTCGCACCGGGGAGCTGTTTTTT. Encoded protein: CASSPGTGVRTGELFF.

This clonotype was detected only a few times. V is TRBV20-1 and J is TRBJ2-5; D is unclear. Per germline, CDR1 DFQATT and CDR2 SNEGSKA (reference sequence). V was clipped by 7 bases and J by 5 bases, with 5 bases between them. This CDR3 spans 9 amino acids. CDR3 region: CSVLETQYF. CDR3 nucleotide sequence: TGCAGTGTCCTGGAGACCCAGTACTTC.

The chain uses TRBV7-9 and TRBJ1-6, with D hard to call. The CDR3 contains 15 residues. V shed 9 bases and J shed 5 bases, with 17 bases lying between them. Germline-derived CDR1 and CDR2 are SEHNR and FQNEAQ (reference sequence). This CDR3 is CASTHDGGNNSPLHF. CDR3 bases: TGTGCCAGTACTCATGACGGAGGGAATAATTCACCCCTCCACTTT.

The table lists this clonotype with a few counts. The chain is built from TRBV6-5 and TRBJ2-1, with 10 positions matching TRBD1. The J segment lost 6 bases and the V segment lost 1 base, leaving 6 bases of the junction unmatched. In germline, CDR1 is MNHEY, CDR2 SVGAGI. The CDR3 sequence is 16 residues long. CDR3 loop: CASSYYRDRGINEQFF. For the CDR3, the DNA is TGTGCCAGCAGTTACTACCGGGACAGGGGTATCAATGAGCAGTTCTTC.

This clonotype was detected a few times. This chain connects TRBV28 to TRBJ1-5; D unresolved. The V end was cut by 5 bases, the J end by 4 bases, with 6 bases between. Germline V gene sequence: CDR1 MDHEN, CDR2 SYDVKM. This CDR3 is 12 amino acids long. CDR3 DNA: TGTGCCAGCAGTCAAATAAATCAGCCCCAGCATTTT. Protein: CASSQINQPQHF.

The rearrangement uses TRBV20-1 and TRBJ1-4; TRBD1 is a possible D gene (5 bases). CDR3 size: 12 residues. Trimming shortened V by 5 bases and J by 7 bases, and 11 bases separated the two germline ends. From germline, CDR1 is DFQATT and CDR2 SNEGSKA (reference sequence). CDR3 in DNA: TGCAGTGCTCGTGCAGGGAGTGAAAAACTGTTTTTT. Translated, it gives CSARAGSEKLFF.

This clonotype appeared a few times. V gene TRBV20-1 combines with J gene TRBJ2-3; 11 bases agree with TRBD2. With V trimmed by 5 bases and J by 7 bases, 11 bases remained unmatched. CDR3 size: 15 residues. Germline V lookup: CDR1 DFQATT, CDR2 SNEGSKA (reference sequence). In DNA, the CDR3 is TGCAGTGCTCCGGGAGTAGCGGGAGGGCGATATACGCAGTATTTT. Residues: CSAPGVAGGRYTQYF.

This clonotype was observed a few times. The genes are TRBV20-1 and TRBJ2-1, with D perhaps assigned TRBD1 or TRBD2 (5 bases each). The CDR3 is 15 amino acids. Germline CDR1 is DFQATT and CDR2 is SNEGSKA (reference sequence). The V and J ends lost 4 bases and 7 bases respectively, with 20 bases between them. DNA for the CDR3: TGCAGTGCTACAACGGGACGAAACGCGGTAAATGAGCAGTTCTTC. Amino acids: CSATTGRNAVNEQFF.

This sequence joins TRBV24-1 and TRBJ2-2, with TRBD2 identical over 10 bases. There are 17 residues in the CDR3. The V gene end was trimmed by 4 bases and the J gene end by 7 bases; junction bases not matched to a gene: 11. CDR1 is KGHDR, CDR2 SFDVKD, per germline. The CDR3 DNA sequence: TGTGCCACCAGTGACCCTAGCGGGAGTGCCCCAAGCGGGGAGCTGTTTTTT. Its protein product is CATSDPSGSAPSGELFF.